The clone carrying this T cell receptor beta chain was detected a few times. Germline CDR1 LGHNA, CDR2 YNFKEQ. The length of the CDR3 is 14 residues. V was clipped by 0 bases and J by 9 bases; unmatched bases: 6. The record originates from a study of blood T cell repertoires in COVID-19. Study summary: Acute-phase and convalescent COVID-19 samples originated in the United States, Italy and Spain. Sources were T cells, B-cell-depleted T cells, or PBMCs; the material itself was cDNA or gDNA.

Original handling: The authors estimated nucleated cell counts from reference gene primer amplification. Clones were read by immunoSEQ multiplex PCR, and TCRdb kept only the in-frame ones, dropping some. That table is the source of V, J and clone size, and D and trimming were worked out from the DNA. This sample has about 200,000 clones, with approximately 78% found just once. Enrolled during active infection, Seattle patients were then followed longitudinally. The sequencing input was peripheral blood. The TCR sequence derives from a woman over 75 with COVID-19, enrolled during active disease. This chain connects TRBV4-2 to TRBJ2-3; 7 nucleotides match TRBD2. The CDR3 here is CASSQDRPGGTQYF. The CDR3 DNA is TGTGCCAGCAGCCAAGACCGTCCCGGGGGGACGCAGTATTTT.